Each of the 25 T cell receptor beta chains below was sequenced from the same sample in a study of shared clonotypes between healthy human individuals. Only in-frame clones appear in the TCRdb table, and some are missing; sequencing was by immunoSEQ multiplex PCR. This table has over 1.5 million clones, 95% to 99% appearing once. The sequencing input was naive CD4+ T cells sorted from blood. Subset defined: CD45RA+ positively selected. The source is a man aged 30 to 39 in good health.

V gene TRBV28 combines with J gene TRBJ1-1; D perhaps matches TRBD1 (6 bases). Germline CDR1 and CDR2: MDHEN and SYDVKM. CDR3 length: 14 amino acids. The V end was cut by 6 bases, the J end by 0 bases, with 11 bases between. DNA of the CDR3: TGTGCCAGCAGCTCCGGGACAATGAACACTGAAGCTTTCTTT. It codes for CASSSGTMNTEAFF.

The CDR3 region is CASSDPAEQYF. The CDR3 nucleotides read TGCGCCAGCAGTGACCCTGCCGAGCAGTACTTC. The rearrangement uses TRBV10-2 and TRBJ2-7, with unresolved D. Trimming took 3 bases from V and 6 from J, leaving 6 bases between them. The CDR3 has 11 residues. The V gene's germline CDR1 is WSHSY and CDR2 SAAADI.

This sequence joins TRBV18 and TRBJ1-4; D is ambiguous. Germline V gene lookup returns CDR1 KGHSH and CDR2 LQKENI. Trimming took 1 base from V and 4 from J, leaving 10 bases between them. This CDR3 region has 15 residues. Here the CDR3 reads CASSPQRLVNEKLFF. The CDR3 nucleotides are TGTGCCAGCTCACCACAGAGATTAGTTAATGAAAAACTGTTTTTT. The full variable domain, rest sourced from reference TRBV18 and TRBJ1-4, is NAGVMQNPRHLVRRRGQEARLRCSPMKGHSHVYWYRQLPEEGLKFMVYLQKENIIDESGMPKERFSAEFPKEGPSILRIQQVVRGDSAAYFCASSPQRLVNEKLFFGSGTQLSVL.

The J gene is TRBJ2-7, the V gene TRBV11-2; no clear D. This CDR3 has 15 residues. Deletions cut 5 bases from V and 2 bases from J, with 16 bases between. In germline, CDR1 is SGHAT, CDR2 FQNNGV. Here the CDR3 DNA reads TGTGCCAGCAGCCTCAGACATGGATTGCCCTACGAGCAGTACTTC. It translates to CASSLRHGLPYEQYF.

The CDR3 sequence: CASRSRDFSYEQYF. CDR3 nucleotides: TGTGCCAGCAGATCACGGGACTTCTCCTACGAGCAGTACTTC. The J gene is TRBJ2-7, the V gene TRBV6-6, with D possibly TRBD2 on 6 matching bases. The germline CDR1 and CDR2 sequences are MNHNY and SVGAGI (reference sequence). The CDR3 covers 14 residues. V dropped 6 bases and J dropped 0 bases, with 12 bases sitting between them.

The chain recombines TRBV7-9 with TRBJ2-7; a possible D gene is TRBD1 (5 bases). The CDR3 spans 15 residues. Germline CDR1 SEHNR, CDR2 FQNEAQ (reference sequence). V was cut by 5 bases and J by 1 base, with 15 bases left in between. In DNA, the CDR3 is TGTGCCAGCAGCGCCGGCCAGGGTCGTTCCTACGAGCAGTACTTC. Amino acid sequence: CASSAGQGRSYEQYF.

The V and J genes are TRBV7-9 and TRBJ2-4, with D perhaps matching TRBD1 (6 bases). Germline lookup yields CDR1 SEHNR and CDR2 FQNEAQ (reference sequence). Trimming removed 2 bases at V and 6 bases at J, with 20 bases between. The CDR3 runs to 17 residues. CDR3 in amino acids: CASSLRRTPTQGNIQYF. The CDR3 DNA reads TGTGCCAGCAGCTTACGAAGGACCCCCACACAGGGAAACATTCAGTACTTC. Using reference TRBV7-9 and TRBJ2-4 for the parts outside the CDR3, the full variable domain is DTGVSQNPRHKITKRGQNVTFRCDPISEHNRLYWYRQTLGQGPEFLTYFQNEAQLEKSRLLSDRFSAERPKGSFSTLEIQRTEQGDSAMYLCASSLRRTPTQGNIQYFGAGTRLSVL.

CDR3 sequence reads: CASSSTVGLAGGEQFF. The CDR3 DNA follows: TGCGCCAGCAGCTCCACTGTGGGACTAGCGGGAGGTGAGCAGTTCTTC. The J gene is TRBJ2-1, the V gene TRBV5-1, with TRBD2 matching 15 bases. The CDR3 extends over 16 amino acids. Per the germline V gene, CDR1 is SGHRS and CDR2 is YFSETQ. J lost 9 bases, V lost 3 bases, and 7 bases had no gene match. Based on the CDR3 plus reference TRBV5-1 and TRBJ2-1, the full variable domain is KAGVTQTPRYLIKTRGQQVTLSCSPISGHRSVSWYQQTPGQGLQFLFEYFSETQRNKGNFPGRFSGRQFSNSRSEMNVSTLELGDSALYLCASSSTVGLAGGEQFFGPGTRLTVL.

The V call is TRBV4-1, the J call TRBJ1-1; a weak D match, TRBD1 (5 bases). The CDR3 has 15 residues. V was shortened by 1 base and J by 1 base, with 10 bases between the two germline ends. Germline assignment: CDR1 MGHRA and CDR2 YSYEKL. CDR3 in amino acids: CASSQARGGNTEAFF. For the CDR3, the DNA is TGCGCCAGCAGCCAAGCGCGGGGGGGGAACACTGAAGCTTTCTTT.

Comment on this clone: Other nucleotide sequences from this sample produce the same CDR3. The rearrangement uses TRBV20-1 and TRBJ2-1, with D perhaps matching TRBD1 (6 bases). Between the trimmed V and J ends, which lost 5 bases and 6 bases, there was a span of 8 bases. This CDR3 spans 11 amino acids. CDR1 DFQATT and CDR2 SNEGSKA come from the germline V gene (reference sequence). CDR3 residues: CSARDINEQFF. CDR3 nucleotide sequence: TGCAGTGCTCGGGACATCAATGAGCAGTTCTTC.

The chain carries TRBV7-2 and TRBJ2-2; D unresolved. The CDR3 sequence is 12 residues long. The V end was cut by 3 bases, the J end by 4 bases, with 3 bases between. Germline lookup yields CDR1 SGHTA and CDR2 FQGNSA. DNA for the CDR3: TGTGCCAGCAGCTTCTCCACCGGGGAGCTGTTTTTT. Translating it yields CASSFSTGELFF.

The J gene is TRBJ2-3, the V gene TRBV19, with 7 bases matching TRBD2. The CDR3 length is 18 residues. Per germline, CDR1 LNHDA and CDR2 SQIVND (reference sequence). The V gene end was trimmed by 3 bases and the J gene end by 4 bases; junction bases not matched to a gene: 16. The CDR3 DNA is TGTGCCAGTAGTATCCCCCATTGGGGCGGGAGCAGGGCAGATACGCAGTATTTT. Encoded protein: CASSIPHWGGSRADTQYF. Looking up the rest from reference TRBV19 and TRBJ2-3 gives the full variable domain: DGGITQSPKYLFRKEGQNVTLSCEQNLNHDAMYWYRQDPGQGLRLIYYSQIVNDFQKGDIAEGYSVSREKKESFPLTVTSAQKNPTAFYLCASSIPHWGGSRADTQYFGPGTRLTVL.

The chain combines TRBV6-6 with TRBJ2-7; TRBD2 matches 10 bases. After removal of 6 bases from V and 3 bases from J, the junction contained 11 bases not matched to a gene. CDR1 is MNHNY and CDR2 is SVGAGI in the germline V gene (reference sequence). The CDR3 covers 16 residues. The CDR3 region has the DNA TGTGCCAGCAGCCAGCCGGCTAGCGGGAGAGGCTACGAGCAGTACTTC. Protein: CASSQPASGRGYEQYF.

The V and J genes are TRBV5-6 and TRBJ2-5; D perhaps matches TRBD1 (6 bases). The CDR3 spans 11 residues. The ends were cut back, 5 bases at V and 5 bases at J, with 7 bases in the middle. Germline V gene lookup returns CDR1 SGHDT and CDR2 YYEEEE. The CDR3 reads CASRGAETQYF. DNA of the CDR3: TGTGCCAGCAGGGGGGCCGAGACCCAGTACTTC.

In DNA form, the CDR3 reads TGTGCCATCAGCAGGACAACTTACACCGGGGAGCTGTTTTTT. This translates into CAISRTTYTGELFF. The V and J genes are TRBV10-3 and TRBJ2-2, with D possibly TRBD1 on 5 matching bases. Germline values: CDR1 ENHRY, CDR2 SYGVKD. The CDR3 is 14 amino acids. The V and J ends lost 6 bases and 3 bases respectively, with 11 bases between them.

The genes are TRBV18 and TRBJ2-7; D is ambiguous. From germline, CDR1 is KGHSH and CDR2 LQKENI. Trimming cost V 0 bases and J 6 bases, with 6 bases left between them. The CDR3 runs to 12 residues. The CDR3 is CASSPPMGEQYF. The CDR3, as DNA: TGTGCCAGCTCACCACCAATGGGCGAGCAGTACTTC. Together with reference TRBV18 and TRBJ2-7, the CDR3 gives the full variable domain: NAGVMQNPRHLVRRRGQEARLRCSPMKGHSHVYWYRQLPEEGLKFMVYLQKENIIDESGMPKERFSAEFPKEGPSILRIQQVVRGDSAAYFCASSPPMGEQYFGPGTRLTVT.

This clone was recorded only once. This rearrangement joins TRBV5-1 to TRBJ2-5, with a tentative D call TRBD2 (7 bases). V lost 2 bases to trimming and J lost 3 bases, with 11 bases between them. CDR3 length: 14 amino acids. Germline V gives CDR1 SGHRS, CDR2 YFSETQ. The CDR3 DNA reads TGCGCCAGCAGCTTAGGGGGGGCCGAAGAGACCCAGTACTTC. This sequence encodes CASSLGGAEETQYF. The complete variable domain, with remaining parts taken from reference TRBV5-1 and TRBJ2-5, reads KAGVTQTPRYLIKTRGQQVTLSCSPISGHRSVSWYQQTPGQGLQFLFEYFSETQRNKGNFPGRFSGRQFSNSRSEMNVSTLELGDSALYLCASSLGGAEETQYFGPGTRLLVL.

The genes are TRBV18 and TRBJ2-7, with 9 positions matching TRBD1. V gave up 3 bases and J gave up 2 bases; unmatched junction bases: 17. CDR3 length: 19 amino acids. CDR1 is KGHSH, CDR2 LQKENI, per germline. The CDR3 loop is CASSPDRARDRAPAYEQYF. The CDR3 DNA follows: TGTGCCAGCTCACCGGACCGCGCGAGGGACAGGGCTCCAGCCTACGAGCAGTACTTC. The full variable domain, in which reference TRBV18 and TRBJ2-7 provide the parts outside the CDR3, is NAGVMQNPRHLVRRRGQEARLRCSPMKGHSHVYWYRQLPEEGLKFMVYLQKENIIDESGMPKERFSAEFPKEGPSILRIQQVVRGDSAAYFCASSPDRARDRAPAYEQYFGPGTRLTVT.

V and J are TRBV11-2 and TRBJ2-3; D may be TRBD2 (5 bases). Trimming removed 5 bases at V and 4 bases at J, with 10 bases between. The CDR3 is 13 amino acids. The germline CDR1 and CDR2 sequences are SGHAT and FQNNGV. CDR3 sequence reads: CASSPRRSDTQYF. CDR3 sequence (DNA): TGTGCCAGCAGCCCCCGGAGGTCAGATACGCAGTATTTT.

The V call is TRBV10-2, the J call TRBJ2-3; D call uncertain. This CDR3 has 11 residues. Trimming took off 5 bases at V and 3 bases at J, with 3 bases between the two ends. Germline CDR1 reads WSHSY; CDR2 reads SAAADI. CDR3 in DNA: TGCGCCAGCAGTCGAACAGATACGCAGTATTTT. Its translation is CASSRTDTQYF.

V gene TRBV4-1 combines with J gene TRBJ2-1; 8 positions match TRBD2. Germline V gene lookup returns CDR1 MGHRA and CDR2 YSYEKL. The CDR3 runs 15 residues. V was clipped by 1 base and J by 7 bases; unmatched bases: 6. CDR3 loop: CASSQGLAPLNEQFF. In nucleotides, the CDR3 is TGCGCCAGCAGCCAAGGACTAGCGCCTCTTAATGAGCAGTTCTTC.

In DNA, the CDR3 is TGTGCCAGCAGCTTAACATTAGCGGGAGGCCAACACATTCAGTACTTC. This encodes CASSLTLAGGQHIQYF. The rearrangement uses TRBV7-8 and TRBJ2-4, with 10 bases that match TRBD2. This CDR3 has 16 residues. J lost 8 bases, V lost 2 bases, and 9 bases had no gene match. The germline CDR1 and CDR2 sequences are SGHVS and FQNEAQ.

The chain recombines TRBV28 with TRBJ2-7, with 7 positions matching TRBD2. The V and J ends lost 6 bases and 0 bases, in that order; junction bases with no gene match: 11. This CDR3 has 16 residues. CDR1 is MDHEN, CDR2 SYDVKM, per germline. The CDR3 sequence: CASRLTGTTSSYEQYF. CDR3 nucleotides: TGTGCCAGCAGGCTCACTGGGACTACGAGCTCCTACGAGCAGTACTTC.

The V gene is TRBV7-6, the J gene TRBJ2-3; TRBD2 agrees at 8 bases. V lost 3 bases to trimming and J lost 4 bases; unmatched junction nucleotides: 12. There are 17 residues in the CDR3. Germline-derived CDR1 and CDR2 are SGHVS and FNYEAQ. CDR3 DNA sequence: TGTGCCAGCAGCTTGGAGCCTATCGGGAGGGCCGCAGATACGCAGTATTTT. Amino acid sequence: CASSLEPIGRAADTQYF. Full variable domain (outside the CDR3, taken from reference TRBV7-6 and TRBJ2-3): GAGVSQSPRYKVTKRGQDVALRCDPISGHVSLYWYRQALGQGPEFLTYFNYEAQQDKSGLPNDRFSAERPEGSISTLTIQRTEQRDSAMYRCASSLEPIGRAADTQYFGPGTRLTVL.

This chain uses TRBV19 with TRBJ2-2; 10 bases map to TRBD2. The CDR3 contains 16 residues. V was pared by 7 bases and J by 2 bases, with 7 bases of the junction left unmatched. The germline gives CDR1 LNHDA, CDR2 SQIVND (reference sequence). Here the CDR3 reads CASTPGLAVNTGELFF. CDR3 DNA sequence: TGTGCCAGTACCCCCGGACTAGCGGTTAACACCGGGGAGCTGTTTTTT.